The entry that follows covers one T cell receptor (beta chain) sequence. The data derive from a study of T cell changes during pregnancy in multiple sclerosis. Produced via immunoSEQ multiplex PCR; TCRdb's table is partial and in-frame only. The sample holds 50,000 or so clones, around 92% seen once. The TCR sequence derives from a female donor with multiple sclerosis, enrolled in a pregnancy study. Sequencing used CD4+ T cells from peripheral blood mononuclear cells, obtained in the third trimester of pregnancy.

CDR3 DNA sequence: TGTGCCAGCAGCCAAAGGGGGTATGACAATGAGCAGTTCTTC. Amino acids: CASSQRGYDNEQFF. V is TRBV16 and J is TRBJ2-1; possibly TRBD1 for D (6 bases). V dropped 2 bases and J dropped 5 bases, with 10 bases sitting between them. This CDR3 comprises 14 residues. Germline lookup yields CDR1 KGHSY and CDR2 FQNENV.